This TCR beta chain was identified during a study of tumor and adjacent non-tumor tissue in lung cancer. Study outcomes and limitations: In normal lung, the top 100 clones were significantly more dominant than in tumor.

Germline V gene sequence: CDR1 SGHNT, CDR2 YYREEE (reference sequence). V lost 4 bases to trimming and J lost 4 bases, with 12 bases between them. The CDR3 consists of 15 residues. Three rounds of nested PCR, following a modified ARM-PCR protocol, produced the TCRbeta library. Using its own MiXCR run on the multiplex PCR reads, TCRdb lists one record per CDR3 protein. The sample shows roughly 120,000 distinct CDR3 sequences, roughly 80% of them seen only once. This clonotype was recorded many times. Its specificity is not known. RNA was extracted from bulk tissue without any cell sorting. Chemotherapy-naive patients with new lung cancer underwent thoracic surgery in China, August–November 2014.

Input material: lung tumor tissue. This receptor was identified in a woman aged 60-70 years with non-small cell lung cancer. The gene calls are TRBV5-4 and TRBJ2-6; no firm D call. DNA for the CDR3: TGTGCCAGCAGCGCCGGGTCGTCGGGGGCCAACGTCCTGACTTTC. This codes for CASSAGSSGANVLTF.